This section outlines one T cell receptor (beta chain) sequence together with its context. The sample comes from a study of blood T cell repertoires in COVID-19. On the study more broadly: Italy, Spain and the United States were the sources of the convalescent and acute COVID-19 samples. The cDNA or gDNA used as material had been derived from T cells, B-cell-depleted T cells, or PBMCs.

Original handling: Amplified reference gene primers provided the basis for estimating nucleated cell counts. Some clones are missing from TCRdb's copy, which holds only in-frame ones; the method was immunoSEQ multiplex PCR. V and J calls and clone size are given by that table; D and trimming were obtained from the DNA. The sample has just over 250,000 clones, more than 70% seen once. The CDR3 covers 17 residues. From germline, CDR1 is SGHDN and CDR2 FVKESK. V was pared by 2 bases and J by 3 bases, with 6 bases of the junction left unmatched. Specimen: peripheral blood. V gene TRBV14 combines with J gene TRBJ2-1, with 11 bases matching TRBD2. The TCR was taken from a woman aged 45-65 years with acute or convalescent COVID-19. CDR3 sequence: CASSQRGGTSGYNEQFF. The CDR3 DNA is TGTGCCAGCAGCCAACGGGGAGGGACTAGCGGCTACAATGAGCAGTTCTTC.